A selection of T cell receptor beta chains follows, all from one sample in a study of OX40 agonist ivuxolimab in advanced cancers. The data were produced by immunoSEQ multiplex PCR, yet TCRdb's version contains in-frame clones alone and is incomplete. The sample yields roughly 120,000 clones, 85% to 95% seen once. The specimen was CD4+ or CD8+ T cells sorted from blood, collected in a trial of the OX40 agonist ivuxolimab. These receptors all come from an adult with an advanced solid tumor such as melanoma, head and neck, liver or kidney cancer. CDR3s include the opening cysteine and the closing phenylalanine or tryptophan. The D gene is left open where the match is weak. Part of the rows lack a size; the others show once, few, many or a class for expanded clones.

J	size	D	V	CDR3	DNA
TRBJ2-7	-	TRBD1	TRBV9	CASSVGPGGPSGEQYF	TGTGCCAGCAGCGTAGGCCCAGGGGGTCCCTCGGGAGAGCAGTACTTC
TRBJ2-4	once	-	TRBV5-1	CASTPGGTEKNIQYF	TGCGCCAGCACTCCCGGCGGGACGGAGAAAAACATTCAGTACTTC
TRBJ2-7	once	TRBD2	TRBV25-1	CASSESAGGGIYEQYF	TGTGCCAGCAGTGAATCAGCCGGGGGAGGGATCTACGAGCAGTACTTC
TRBJ2-5	-	TRBD1	TRBV12-5	CASGLALGTVWETQYF	TGTGCTAGTGGTTTGGCCCTTGGGACAGTCTGGGAGACCCAGTACTTC
TRBJ2-7	-	-	TRBV6-5	CASSYGKGTYEQYF	TGTGCCAGCAGTTATGGTAAGGGAACCTACGAGCAGTACTTC
TRBJ1-3	-	-	TRBV9	CASSVGDRSSSGNTIYF	TGTGCCAGCAGCGTAGGAGACAGATCCAGCTCTGGAAACACCATATATTTT
TRBJ2-1	-	TRBD2	TRBV4-1	CASSQGSGRESSYNEQFF	TGCGCCAGCAGCCAGGGTAGCGGGAGGGAGAGCTCCTACAATGAGCAGTTCTTC
TRBJ2-1	-	TRBD2	TRBV4-2	CASSQVLSGRVNEQFF	TGTGCCAGCAGCCAAGTCCTAAGCGGGAGGGTGAATGAGCAGTTCTTC
TRBJ2-5	-	TRBD2	TRBV10-2	CASSESTGLAGGLETQYF	TGCGCCAGCAGTGAGTCGACTGGACTAGCGGGAGGCCTGGAGACCCAGTACTTC
TRBJ2-7	-	-	TRBV7-6	CASSLSGYEQYF	TGTGCCAGCAGCTTATCGGGGTACGAGCAGTACTTC
TRBJ1-2	-	-	TRBV5-6	CASSSNRVGGYTF	TGTGCCAGCAGCTCTAACAGGGTCGGGGGCTACACCTTC
TRBJ1-1	-	-	TRBV5-1	CASSLTGVNTEAFF	TGCGCCAGCAGCTTGACCGGGGTAAACACTGAAGCTTTCTTT
TRBJ2-5	-	-	TRBV28	CASSLQGADGWTQYF	TGTGCCAGCAGTTTACAGGGTGCCGACGGGTGGACCCAGTACTTC
TRBJ1-1	-	-	TRBV5-1	CASSRDRGDTEAFF	TGCGCCAGCAGCAGGGACCGAGGGGACACTGAAGCTTTCTTT
TRBJ2-7	-	TRBD2	TRBV29-1	CSVGLAGSYEQYF	TGCAGCGTCGGACTAGCGGGGTCCTACGAGCAGTACTTC
TRBJ2-1	-	TRBD2	TRBV9	CASSVSGNNYNEQFF	TGTGCCAGCAGCGTCAGCGGGAACAACTACAATGAGCAGTTCTTC
TRBJ2-5	-	TRBD1	TRBV4-1	CASSQNRGETQYF	TGCGCCAGCAGCCAAAACAGGGGAGAGACCCAGTACTTC
TRBJ2-1	-	TRBD1	TRBV13	CASSLGGQGAFNEQFF	TGTGCCAGCAGCTTAGGTGGACAGGGGGCATTCAATGAGCAGTTCTTC
TRBJ2-1	-	TRBD2	TRBV5-1	CASSGIAGVINEQFF	TGCGCCAGCAGCGGAATAGCGGGAGTGATCAATGAGCAGTTCTTC
TRBJ2-1	-	TRBD2	TRBV7-9	CASSLGASGNNEQFF	TGTGCCAGCAGCTTGGGGGCTAGCGGGAACAATGAGCAGTTCTTC
TRBJ2-3	-	TRBD2	TRBV14	CASSQGTAGLAGEDTQYF	TGTGCCAGCAGCCAAGGGACCGCAGGTCTAGCGGGAGAAGATACGCAGTATTTT
TRBJ2-3	-	-	TRBV6-5	CASSYRDTSTDTQYF	TGTGCCAGCAGTTATCGGGACACTAGCACAGATACGCAGTATTTT
TRBJ1-1	-	-	TRBV10-1	CASSGSSSTEAFF	TGCGCCAGCAGTGGGAGTTCGAGCACTGAAGCTTTCTTT
TRBJ2-2	-	TRBD1	TRBV5-1	CASSLGDRGNTGELFF	TGCGCCAGCAGCTTGGGGGACAGGGGGAACACCGGGGAGCTGTTTTTT
TRBJ1-2	-	TRBD1	TRBV19	CASSNTGALRYGYTF	TGTGCCAGTAGTAACACAGGGGCCCTACGGTATGGCTACACCTTC
TRBJ2-2	-	TRBD1	TRBV5-1	CASSPETGANTGELFF	TGCGCCAGCAGCCCGGAAACAGGGGCGAACACCGGGGAGCTGTTTTTT
TRBJ1-6	-	-	TRBV5-1	CASSPRGSSYNSPLHF	TGCGCCAGCAGCCCTCGGGGAAGCTCCTATAATTCACCCCTCCACTTT